This is a list of T cell receptor beta chains from one sample in a study of blood T cell repertoires in COVID-19. TCRdb keeps only in-frame clones here, not all; method: immunoSEQ multiplex PCR. The data contain some 130,000 clones, around 88% of them singletons. The sample comprised peripheral blood. These receptor sequences come from a man aged 55 to 70 with COVID-19, enrolled during active disease. CDR3s include the opening cysteine and the closing phenylalanine or tryptophan. D genes are given only for firm matches. Rows may omit the clone size; those that give it use once, few, many or a size class.

D: -; J: TRBJ1-5; size: -; V: TRBV7-3; DNA: TGTGCCAGCAGCTCCAACGGGGATCAGCCCCAGCATTTT; CDR3: CASSSNGDQPQHF
D: TRBD1; J: TRBJ1-3; size: once; V: TRBV6-5; DNA: TGTGCCAGCAGTTACTATCCGACAGGGTACGGAAACACCATATATTTT; CDR3: CASSYYPTGYGNTIYF
D: TRBD2; J: TRBJ2-1; size: -; V: TRBV12-3/TRBV12-4; DNA: TGTGCCAGCAGTTCTGAGGCAGGGAGGGAGTTCTTC; CDR3: CASSSEAGREFF
D: -; J: TRBJ2-6; size: -; V: TRBV11-3; DNA: TGTGCCAGCAGCTTAGTCATACACAGGGCCTCTGGGGCCAACGTCCTGACTTTC; CDR3: CASSLVIHRASGANVLTF
D: -; J: TRBJ1-1; size: -; V: TRBV6-5; DNA: TGTGCCGCCGGTCAGGGGAACACTGAAGCTTTCTTT; CDR3: CAAGQGNTEAFF
D: -; J: TRBJ1-2; size: -; V: TRBV28; DNA: TGTGCCAGCAGTTTTAGTGCTGACTATGGCTACACCTTC; CDR3: CASSFSADYGYTF
D: -; J: TRBJ2-7; size: -; V: TRBV5-8; DNA: TGTGCCAGCAGCTTGGGCAGGGCAACCTACGAGCAGTACTTC; CDR3: CASSLGRATYEQYF
D: TRBD1; J: TRBJ2-7; size: -; V: TRBV9; DNA: TGTGCCAGCAGCGCAGCTCCGGGACAGGGGTACGAGCAGTACTTC; CDR3: CASSAAPGQGYEQYF
D: -; J: TRBJ1-6; size: once; V: TRBV4-1; DNA: TGCGCCAGCAGCCAGATCCGTACCGGGGCGGGAATGGCATCCTATAATTCACCCCTCCACTTT; CDR3: CASSQIRTGAGMASYNSPLHF
D: TRBD1; J: TRBJ2-7; size: -; V: TRBV14; DNA: TGTGCCAGCAGCGTACGGGACAGCTACGAGCAGTACTTC; CDR3: CASSVRDSYEQYF
D: -; J: TRBJ1-1; size: few; V: TRBV28; DNA: TGTGCCAGCAGTTCCAGGGGAAGGACTGAAGCTTTCTTT; CDR3: CASSSRGRTEAFF
D: -; J: TRBJ2-3; size: once; V: TRBV7-3; DNA: TGTGCCAGCAGCTACTACTCCCCCACAGATACGCAGTATTTT; CDR3: CASSYYSPTDTQYF
D: -; J: TRBJ2-7; size: -; V: TRBV5-6; DNA: TGTGCCAGCAGCTTTGAAACAAACCCCGGGACTGGGGCCTACGAGCAGTACTTC; CDR3: CASSFETNPGTGAYEQYF
D: TRBD1; J: TRBJ1-5; size: -; V: TRBV23-1; DNA: TGCGCCAGCAGAAAAGATTGGACAGGGGGCAATCAGCCCCAGCATTTT; CDR3: CASRKDWTGGNQPQHF
D: TRBD1; J: TRBJ2-5; size: -; V: TRBV18; DNA: TGTGCCAGCTCCTGGGGACAGGGGGCAGAGACCCAGTACTTC; CDR3: CASSWGQGAETQYF
D: -; J: TRBJ1-2; size: -; V: TRBV27; DNA: TGTGCCAGCAGTTCTGCGGGACCGAGGAACTATGGCTACACCTTC; CDR3: CASSSAGPRNYGYTF
D: -; J: TRBJ1-2; size: -; V: TRBV7-9; DNA: TGTGCCAGCAGCTCGGACAGTAACTATGGCTACACCTTC; CDR3: CASSSDSNYGYTF
D: TRBD1; J: TRBJ1-2; size: -; V: TRBV6-4; DNA: TGTGCCAGCAGTGCTGGACAGGGGCTTGGCTACACCTTC; CDR3: CASSAGQGLGYTF
D: -; J: TRBJ1-4; size: -; V: TRBV30; DNA: TGTGCCTGGACCATTGGGGGGAGCACTAATGAAAAACTGTTTTTT; CDR3: CAWTIGGSTNEKLFF
D: TRBD2; J: TRBJ2-1; size: -; V: TRBV10-3; DNA: TGTGCCATCAGCCTCACGCTAGCGGGGGGTAACAATGAGCAGTTCTTC; CDR3: CAISLTLAGGNNEQFF
D: -; J: TRBJ1-1; size: -; V: TRBV5-1; DNA: TGCGCCAGCAGCTTGGAGGGGTGGGCTAACACTGAAGCTTTCTTT; CDR3: CASSLEGWANTEAFF
D: -; J: TRBJ2-2; size: -; V: TRBV10-1; DNA: TGCGCCAGCAGTGAGCGGCAACTACGGGACAACGGGGAGCTGTTTTTT; CDR3: CASSERQLRDNGELFF
D: TRBD2; J: TRBJ2-5; size: -; V: TRBV5-1; DNA: TGCGCCAGCAGCTTGGCCGGACTAGCGGGTGTTGAGACCCAGTACTTC; CDR3: CASSLAGLAGVETQYF
D: -; J: TRBJ1-6; size: -; V: TRBV30; DNA: TGTGCCTGGAGTGCCGGTTCTCCACCCCTCCACTTT; CDR3: CAWSAGSPPLHF
D: TRBD1; J: TRBJ2-7; size: -; V: TRBV12-3/TRBV12-4; DNA: TGTGCCAGCAGACATGGGACAGGCTACGAGCAGTACTTC; CDR3: CASRHGTGYEQYF
D: -; J: TRBJ1-4; size: few; V: TRBV3-1/TRBV3-2; DNA: TGTGCCAGCAGCCAAGTGACCACCTTGGGCATGGAAAAACTGTTTTTT; CDR3: CASSQVTTLGMEKLFF
D: -; J: TRBJ2-7; size: once; V: TRBV6-6; DNA: TGTGCCAGCAGTCCTTCCTACGAGCAGTACTTC; CDR3: CASSPSYEQYF
D: TRBD1; J: TRBJ2-5; size: -; V: TRBV5-1; DNA: TGCGCCAGCAGCACGGTAAACAGGGGCGGGGAGACCCAGTACTTC; CDR3: CASSTVNRGGETQYF
D: TRBD1; J: TRBJ2-3; size: -; V: TRBV12-5; DNA: TGTGCTAGTGGTTTGAAAGGGGGCGCGACAGATACGCAGTATTTT; CDR3: CASGLKGGATDTQYF
D: -; J: TRBJ1-1; size: -; V: TRBV30; DNA: TGTGCCTGGAGCGGACATACGAACACTGAAGCTTTCTTT; CDR3: CAWSGHTNTEAFF
D: -; J: TRBJ1-2; size: -; V: TRBV15; DNA: TGTGCCACCAGCAGAGACCAGGGGAATGGCTACACCTTC; CDR3: CATSRDQGNGYTF
D: TRBD1; J: TRBJ2-2; size: -; V: TRBV5-1; DNA: TGCGCCAGCAGCTTGGCCGGTCCCGGAGCCCAACAGGGGCTCACCGGGGAGCTGTTTTTT; CDR3: CASSLAGPGAQQGLTGELFF
D: -; J: TRBJ1-2; size: once; V: TRBV18; DNA: TGTGCCAGCTCAACAGCGGGGGGGCGCAGGGACTATGGCTACACCTTC; CDR3: CASSTAGGRRDYGYTF
D: -; J: TRBJ2-1; size: -; V: TRBV6-5; DNA: TGTGCCAGCAGTTACGAGGGGGGGAGGAACAATGAGCAGTTCTTC; CDR3: CASSYEGGRNNEQFF
D: TRBD1; J: TRBJ1-2; size: -; V: TRBV7-8; DNA: TGTGCCAGCAGCTCAAGACAGGGGGCTAACTATGGCTACACCTTC; CDR3: CASSSRQGANYGYTF
D: TRBD1; J: TRBJ1-2; size: -; V: TRBV30; DNA: TGTGCCTGGAGGAGACGGGACAGGGTCTATCGCTACACCTTC; CDR3: CAWRRRDRVYRYTF
D: -; J: TRBJ2-2; size: -; V: TRBV30; DNA: TGTGCCTGGAGCCCAGCTCCAACTAAGAACACCGGGGAGCTGTTTTTT; CDR3: CAWSPAPTKNTGELFF
D: TRBD1; J: TRBJ1-4; size: once; V: TRBV5-8; DNA: TGTGCCAGCAGGGACAGGGTGCTGTTTTTT; CDR3: CASRDRVLFF
D: TRBD1; J: TRBJ1-1; size: -; V: TRBV11-2; DNA: TGTGCCAGCAGCTCTAGTGTGACAGGGGTCACTGAAGCTTTCTTT; CDR3: CASSSSVTGVTEAFF
D: -; J: TRBJ1-4; size: -; V: TRBV6-6; DNA: TGTGCCAGCAGTCCAGAGAGACAACTAGAGGCTGAAAAACTGTTTTTT; CDR3: CASSPERQLEAEKLFF
D: -; J: TRBJ2-2; size: -; V: TRBV24-1; DNA: TGTGCCACCTCTCGTCCAGGTTCCACCGGGGAGCTGTTTTTT; CDR3: CATSRPGSTGELFF
D: -; J: TRBJ1-3; size: -; V: TRBV5-6; DNA: TGTGCCAGCAGCTTTACTAGGGTTGGAAACACCATATATTTT; CDR3: CASSFTRVGNTIYF
D: TRBD2; J: TRBJ2-3; size: -; V: TRBV5-1; DNA: TGCGCCAGCAGCCGTCTAGCGGGGGAGTGGGATACGCAGTATTTT; CDR3: CASSRLAGEWDTQYF
D: TRBD1; J: TRBJ1-6; size: -; V: TRBV9; DNA: TGTGCCAGCAGCGTCACCGGGACAGAGAATTCACCCCTCCACTTT; CDR3: CASSVTGTENSPLHF
D: -; J: TRBJ1-2; size: -; V: TRBV7-9; DNA: TGTGCCAGCAGCCCAGTGGGGGGTAACTATGGCTACACCTTC; CDR3: CASSPVGGNYGYTF
D: -; J: TRBJ1-1; size: -; V: TRBV18; DNA: TGTGCCAGCTCACCACAAAGGGGAGGAGAAGCTTTCTTT; CDR3: CASSPQRGGEAFF